The 32 T cell receptor beta chains given below trace back to one sample, sequenced in a study of blood T cell repertoires in COVID-19. The table came from immunoSEQ multiplex PCR; TCRdb's copy has only in-frame clones and leaves some out. The sample shows 250,000 or so clones, 84% of them seen only once. Specimen: PBMCs or T cells enriched from blood (not recorded which). Receptors were obtained from a man in his sixties who had recovered from COVID-19.

This clone occurred once. The chain links TRBV2 to TRBJ1-2; no clear D gene. The CDR3 is 15 residues long. V shed 3 bases and J shed 3 bases, with 14 bases lying between them. In germline, CDR1 is SNHLY, CDR2 FYNNEI. The CDR3 DNA follows: TGTGCCAGCAGTGAGATGCCATTGTCGGACTATGGCTACACCTTC. This codes for CASSEMPLSDYGYTF.

J is TRBJ1-3 and V is TRBV19, with no clear D. V gave up 3 bases and J gave up 2 bases, with 14 bases separating them. This CDR3 contains 16 residues. Germline values: CDR1 LNHDA, CDR2 SQIVND (reference sequence). CDR3 DNA: TGTGCCAGTAGTATGGGCCAGGATCTTCCTGGAAACACCATATATTTT. Residues: CASSMGQDLPGNTIYF. The full variable domain, completed using reference TRBV19 and TRBJ1-3, is DGGITQSPKYLFRKEGQNVTLSCEQNLNHDAMYWYRQDPGQGLRLIYYSQIVNDFQKGDIAEGYSVSREKKESFPLTVTSAQKNPTAFYLCASSMGQDLPGNTIYFGEGSWLTVV.

A word on this clone: The same CDR3 also results from other DNA sequences found in this sample. The chain uses TRBV4-2 and TRBJ1-1; D gene ambiguous. There are 13 residues in the CDR3. V lost 1 base and J 1 base, leaving 4 bases between the germline ends. Per the germline V gene, CDR1 is LGHNA and CDR2 is YNFKEQ. CDR3 DNA: TGTGCCAGCAGCCAAGGCAGGAACACTGAAGCTTTCTTT. It specifies CASSQGRNTEAFF.

The V call is TRBV10-3, the J call TRBJ2-5, with 7 bases lining up with TRBD1. Germline V CDR1 and CDR2: ENHRY, SYGVKD. The CDR3 runs to 13 residues. V lost 10 bases to trimming and J lost 3 bases; unmatched junction nucleotides: 8. The CDR3 coding sequence is TGTGCCACCCAAGGGACAGCTAAAGAGACCCAGTACTTC. This codes for CATQGTAKETQYF.

This chain uses TRBV11-2 with TRBJ1-3; D gene uncertain. V lost 1 base and J lost 4, with 8 bases in between. CDR3 length: 14 amino acids. CDR1 is SGHAT and CDR2 is FQNNGV in the germline V gene. The chain's CDR3 is CASSLGGSGNTIYF. The CDR3 DNA reads as TGTGCCAGCAGCTTAGGAGGGTCCGGAAACACCATATATTTT.

This chain links TRBV11-2 with TRBJ2-1; 8 bases are a match to TRBD1. The CDR3 is 15 amino acids. Losses at the gene ends were 1 base for V and 6 bases for J; bases not matched to a gene: 5. Germline CDR1 reads SGHAT; CDR2 reads FQNNGV. The CDR3 coding sequence is TGTGCCAGCAGCTTAGGTGTGACAGGGGTCAATGAGCAGTTCTTC. Protein product: CASSLGVTGVNEQFF.

The chain employs TRBV11-3 and TRBJ2-7, with D perhaps matching TRBD2 (5 bases). The CDR3 spans 14 residues. Looked up from germline, CDR1 is SGHNT and CDR2 is YENEEA. The germline V and J ends were trimmed by 3 bases and 2 bases, with 11 bases remaining between them. The CDR3 sequence: CASSFEAGAYEQYF. CDR3 in DNA: TGTGCCAGCAGCTTCGAAGCCGGGGCCTACGAGCAGTACTTC.

The gene calls are TRBV18 and TRBJ1-2, with a possible D match to TRBD1 (5 bases). Germline CDR1 KGHSH, CDR2 LQKENI. The CDR3 spans 19 residues. The V end lost 1 base, the J end lost 0 bases, and 21 bases lay between the germline ends. CDR3 residues: CASSPLAAGAAQANYGYTF. In DNA form, the CDR3 reads TGTGCCAGCTCACCACTCGCGGCTGGGGCAGCTCAAGCTAACTATGGCTACACCTTC.

With regard to this clone: Other DNA sequences from this sample encode an identical CDR3 as well. The rearrangement links TRBV5-1 to TRBJ1-1; D is possibly TRBD1 (5 bases). Trimming shortened V by 2 bases and J by 0 bases, and 8 bases separated the two germline ends. The CDR3 has 14 residues. Germline V gives CDR1 SGHRS, CDR2 YFSETQ. The CDR3 DNA sequence: TGCGCCAGCAGCTTAGGGGTCATGAACACTGAAGCTTTCTTT. Translating it yields CASSLGVMNTEAFF.

This clone was detected only a few times. The chain carries TRBV27 and TRBJ1-6; 7 nucleotides agree with TRBD1. The germline V gene has CDR1 MNHEY and CDR2 SMNVEV (reference sequence). This CDR3 has 14 residues. V lost 8 bases to trimming and J lost 7 bases; unmatched junction nucleotides: 8. The DNA for the CDR3 is TGTGCCAGCGCGCGACAGGGACGGAATTCACCCCTCCACTTT. Its protein product is CASARQGRNSPLHF.

The V and J genes are TRBV4-3 and TRBJ2-7; D is perhaps TRBD1 (5 bases). Germline CDR1 is LGHNA and CDR2 is YSLEER. V lost 0 bases and J 1 base, leaving 7 bases between the germline ends. The CDR3 sequence is 14 residues long. The CDR3 DNA reads as TGCGCCAGCAGCCAAGAAAGACAGTCCTACGAGCAGTACTTC. This codes for CASSQERQSYEQYF.

This clone was found once. The chain couples TRBV4-3 to TRBJ2-6; 7 nucleotides match TRBD1. This CDR3 spans 16 amino acids. The germline V gene has CDR1 LGHNA and CDR2 YSLEER. V dropped 4 bases and J dropped 4; count of bases not matched to a gene: 7. CDR3 in amino acids: CASSPRQGTGANVLTF. The CDR3 DNA sequence: TGCGCCAGCAGCCCCAGACAGGGTACCGGGGCCAACGTCCTGACTTTC.

In its sample, this clone was seen once. The rearrangement uses TRBV4-2 and TRBJ2-3; D call uncertain. Germline V CDR1 and CDR2: LGHNA, YNFKEQ. Trimming pared 1 base from V and 0 bases from J, leaving 8 bases between. CDR3 size: 15 residues. The DNA for the CDR3 is TGTGCCAGCAGCCAAGCCACTGCTAGCACAGATACGCAGTATTTT. Its translation is CASSQATASTDTQYF.

Here the CDR3 reads CAWSGSAEAFF. In DNA form, the CDR3 reads TGTGCCTGGAGTGGGTCGGCTGAAGCTTTCTTT. The chain carries TRBV30 and TRBJ1-1; D is unclear. The CDR3 sequence is 11 residues long. The V end was cut by 1 base, the J end by 6 bases, with 6 bases between. Germline V lookup: CDR1 GTSNPN, CDR2 SVGIG (reference sequence).

CDR3 sequence reads: CASALELLLNEQFF. The DNA of the CDR3 is TGTGCTAGTGCCCTTGAGCTTCTTCTCAATGAGCAGTTCTTC. The chain recombines TRBV12-5 with TRBJ2-1, with no clear D. The germline V and J ends were trimmed by 7 bases and 6 bases, with 16 bases remaining between them. CDR1 and CDR2 from the germline V gene are LGHNT and FRNRAP. This CDR3 contains 14 residues. Filled out from reference TRBV12-5 and TRBJ2-1, the complete variable domain reads DARVTQTPRHKVTEMGQEVTMRCQPILGHNTVFWYRQTMMQGLELLAYFRNRAPLDDSGMPKDRFSAEMPDATLATLKIQPSEPRDSAVYFCASALELLLNEQFFGPGTRLTVL.

The genes are TRBV7-2 and TRBJ1-1; 7 nucleotides agree with TRBD1. The CDR3 has 14 amino acids. Looked up from germline, CDR1 is SGHTA and CDR2 is FQGNSA. V shed 5 bases, J shed 5 bases, and the junction held 8 bases outside the gene matches. In nucleotides, the CDR3 is TGTGCCAGCAGCGCTACAGGGGCCGGGACTGAAGCTTTCTTT. Its protein is CASSATGAGTEAFF.

V is TRBV3-1 (or the pseudogene TRBV3-2) and J is TRBJ2-7; D not certain. From germline, CDR1 is LGHDT and CDR2 YNNKEL (reference sequence). The CDR3 has 15 residues. The V end lost 4 bases, the J end lost 0 bases, and 13 bases lay between the germline ends. In DNA form, the CDR3 reads TGTGCCAGCAGCCTACACAGAGACATCTCCTACGAGCAGTACTTC. Its translation: CASSLHRDISYEQYF.

The V call is TRBV7-9, the J call TRBJ2-7; 8 bases match TRBD1. From germline, CDR1 is SEHNR and CDR2 FQNEAQ (reference sequence). This CDR3 has 15 residues. The trim removed 1 base at V and 2 bases at J, leaving 4 bases unmatched. CDR3 sequence (DNA): TGTGCCAGCAGCTTAGGGACAGGGCTTCCCTACGAGCAGTACTTC. This gives the protein CASSLGTGLPYEQYF.

The rearrangement links TRBV6-5 to TRBJ2-7; maybe TRBD1 (6 bases). Trimming took 0 bases from V and 6 from J, leaving 18 bases between them. This CDR3 spans 16 amino acids. Looked up from germline, CDR1 is MNHEY and CDR2 is SVGAGI. This CDR3 reads CASSYSRAGAVFEQYF. The CDR3 DNA sequence: TGTGCCAGCAGTTACTCCCGGGCAGGGGCGGTATTCGAGCAGTACTTC.

J is TRBJ1-2 and V is TRBV5-6; D uncertain. V dropped 0 bases and J dropped 2 bases, with 5 bases sitting between them. Germline CDR1 is SGHDT and CDR2 is YYEEEE. This CDR3 region has 13 residues. The CDR3 loop is CASSLAPNYGYTF. The CDR3 nucleotides are TGTGCCAGCAGCTTGGCCCCGAACTATGGCTACACCTTC.

The chain has TRBV5-6 and TRBJ1-2, with a weak D call TRBD1 (6 bases). The CDR3 is 14 residues long. The germline CDR1 and CDR2 sequences are SGHDT and YYEEEE. With 5 bases removed from V and 4 bases from J, the gap between germline ends came to 15 bases. DNA of the CDR3: TGTGCCAGCAGTGTGGAGGACAGCCCCTATGGCTACACCTTC. It translates to CASSVEDSPYGYTF.

CDR3 nucleotides: TGCGCCAGCAGCTTTCGTGGACAGCCCTTTGGGGGTGACACTGAAGCTTTCTTT. Its protein product is CASSFRGQPFGGDTEAFF. The gene calls are TRBV5-1 and TRBJ1-1; possibly TRBD1 for D (6 bases). The CDR3 length is 18 residues. V dropped 2 bases and J dropped 3 bases, with 23 bases sitting between them. CDR1 and CDR2 (germline): SGHRS, YFSETQ.

The rearrangement links TRBV5-5 to TRBJ2-2, with D possibly matching TRBD2 (5 bases). This CDR3 has 15 residues. From germline, CDR1 is SGHKS and CDR2 YYEKEE (reference sequence). V was cut by 2 bases and J by 2 bases, with 10 bases left in between. CDR3 sequence reads: CASSFAGLNTGELFF. The CDR3 DNA reads as TGTGCCAGCAGCTTCGCGGGCCTCAACACCGGGGAGCTGTTTTTT.

V usage is TRBV7-2 and J usage is TRBJ1-5, with 7 bases identical to TRBD1. J lost 3 bases, V lost 5 bases, and 4 bases had no gene match. Germline V lookup: CDR1 SGHTA, CDR2 FQGNSA. The CDR3 sequence is 14 residues long. CDR3 DNA: TGTGCCAGCAGCCGGGACAGCAACAATCAGCCCCAGCATTTT. It translates to CASSRDSNNQPQHF.

V and J are TRBV5-1 and TRBJ2-2, with 7 bases lining up with TRBD1. V shed 1 base and J 4 bases; nucleotides not matched to a gene: 4. Germline CDR1 and CDR2: SGHRS and YFSETQ. CDR3 length: 15 amino acids. This CDR3 reads CASSLTGVGTGELFF. DNA for the CDR3: TGCGCCAGCAGCTTGACAGGGGTGGGCACCGGGGAGCTGTTTTTT.

The CDR3 spells CAIGGKRSYEQYF. The CDR3 DNA follows: TGTGCCATTGGCGGTAAACGTTCCTACGAGCAGTACTTC. The chain recombines TRBV10-3 with TRBJ2-7; D is unclear. CDR1 and CDR2 (germline): ENHRY, SYGVKD. The ends were cut back, 9 bases at V and 1 base at J, with 13 bases in the middle. This CDR3 has 13 residues.

The chain employs TRBV4-3 and TRBJ1-3; 7 bases match TRBD1. V lost 3 bases, J lost 3 bases, and 11 bases stayed unmatched. CDR3 length: 17 amino acids. The germline V gene encodes CDR1 LGHNA and CDR2 YSLEER. Here the CDR3 DNA reads TGCGCCAGCAGCCAGGTCGTGGGCAGGGGGGTTGGAAACACCATATATTTT. Its protein is CASSQVVGRGVGNTIYF.

The chain employs TRBV11-3 and TRBJ2-5; 8 bases map to TRBD2. CDR1 SGHNT and CDR2 YENEEA come from the germline V gene. The CDR3 contains 15 residues. The ends lost 6 bases at V and 2 bases at J; junction bases unmatched: 8. CDR3 coding DNA: TGTGCCAGCAGTCATAGACTAGCGTGGCAAGAGACCCAGTACTTC. Protein: CASSHRLAWQETQYF. The whole variable domain, filled in from reference TRBV11-3 and TRBJ2-5, reads EAGVVQSPRYKIIEKKQPVAFWCNPISGHNTLYWYLQNLGQGPELLIRYENEEAVDDSQLPKDRFSAERLKGVDSTLKIQPAELGDSAVYLCASSHRLAWQETQYFGPGTRLLVL.

The gene calls are TRBV5-1 and TRBJ2-3; possibly TRBD2 for D (6 bases). The CDR3 covers 15 residues. Germline CDR1 reads SGHRS; CDR2 reads YFSETQ. Trimming shortened V by 2 bases and J by 3 bases, and 13 bases separated the two germline ends. DNA for the CDR3: TGCGCCAGCAGCTTCGGGAGTGTGGGGACAGATACGCAGTATTTT. Its protein product is CASSFGSVGTDTQYF. Full variable domain (missing parts from reference TRBV5-1 and TRBJ2-3): KAGVTQTPRYLIKTRGQQVTLSCSPISGHRSVSWYQQTPGQGLQFLFEYFSETQRNKGNFPGRFSGRQFSNSRSEMNVSTLELGDSALYLCASSFGSVGTDTQYFGPGTRLTVL.

A note on this clone: The same CDR3 also results from other DNA sequences found in this sample. The gene calls are TRBV18 and TRBJ2-2, with D perhaps TRBD1 (6 bases). This CDR3 comprises 14 residues. Germline lookup yields CDR1 KGHSH and CDR2 LQKENI. V was clipped by 3 bases and J by 1 base, with 6 bases between them. CDR3 nucleotides: TGTGCCAGCTCACCGGGACAGAACACCGGGGAGCTGTTTTTT. Amino acid sequence: CASSPGQNTGELFF.

The chain carries TRBV25-1 and TRBJ2-7, with 7 nucleotides matching TRBD2. The ends lost 3 bases at V and 4 bases at J; junction bases unmatched: 6. The CDR3 extends over 14 amino acids. Germline V gene lookup returns CDR1 MGHDK and CDR2 SYGVNS. The CDR3 DNA sequence: TGTGCCAGCAGTGATACGGGGGGTTGGTACGAGCAGTACTTC. Translated: CASSDTGGWYEQYF.

The J gene is TRBJ2-5, the V gene TRBV5-1, with 13 bases that match TRBD2. The CDR3 consists of 17 residues. V was clipped by 4 bases and J by 5 bases; unmatched bases: 11. Germline-derived CDR1 and CDR2 are SGHRS and YFSETQ. CDR3 coding DNA: TGCGCCAGCAGCCAAACTAGCGGGGGGGCCGAAGCGGAGACCCAGTACTTC. Its translation: CASSQTSGGAEAETQYF.